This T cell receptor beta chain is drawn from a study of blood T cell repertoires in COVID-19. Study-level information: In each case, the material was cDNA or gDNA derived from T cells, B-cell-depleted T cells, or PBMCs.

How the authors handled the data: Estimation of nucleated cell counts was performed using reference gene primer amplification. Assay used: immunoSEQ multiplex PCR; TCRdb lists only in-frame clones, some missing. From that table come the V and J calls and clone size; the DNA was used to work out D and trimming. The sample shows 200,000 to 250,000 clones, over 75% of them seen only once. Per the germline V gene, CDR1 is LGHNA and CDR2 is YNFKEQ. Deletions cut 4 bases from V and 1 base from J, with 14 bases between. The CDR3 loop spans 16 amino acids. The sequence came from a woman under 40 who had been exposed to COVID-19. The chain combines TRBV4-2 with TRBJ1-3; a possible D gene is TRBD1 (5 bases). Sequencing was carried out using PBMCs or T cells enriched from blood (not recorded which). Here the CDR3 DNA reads TGTGCCAGCAGCCGACCCCATCAGGGATCTGGAAACACCATATATTTT. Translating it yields CASSRPHQGSGNTIYF.